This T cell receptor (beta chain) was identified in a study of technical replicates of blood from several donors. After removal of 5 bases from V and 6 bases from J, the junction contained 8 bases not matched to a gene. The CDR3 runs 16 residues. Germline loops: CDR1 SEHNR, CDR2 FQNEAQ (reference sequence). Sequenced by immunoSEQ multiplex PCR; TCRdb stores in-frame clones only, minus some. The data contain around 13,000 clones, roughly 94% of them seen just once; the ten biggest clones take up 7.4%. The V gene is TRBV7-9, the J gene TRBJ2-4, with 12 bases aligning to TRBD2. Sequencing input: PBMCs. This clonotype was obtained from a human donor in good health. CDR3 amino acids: CASSARLAGALNIQYF. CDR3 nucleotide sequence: TGTGCCAGCAGCGCCAGACTAGCGGGAGCTTTAAACATTCAGTACTTC.